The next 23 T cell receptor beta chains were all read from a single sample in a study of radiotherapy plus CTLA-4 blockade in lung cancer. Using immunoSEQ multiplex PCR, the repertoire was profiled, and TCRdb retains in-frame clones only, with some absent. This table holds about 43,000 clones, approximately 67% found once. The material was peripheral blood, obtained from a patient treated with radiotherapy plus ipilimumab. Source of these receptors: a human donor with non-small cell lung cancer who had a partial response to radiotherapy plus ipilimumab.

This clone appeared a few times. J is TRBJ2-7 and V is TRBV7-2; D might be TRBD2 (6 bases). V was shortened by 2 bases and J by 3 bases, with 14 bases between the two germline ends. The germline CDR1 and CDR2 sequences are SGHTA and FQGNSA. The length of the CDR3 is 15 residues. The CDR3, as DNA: TGTGCCAGCAGCTTAAGGGACTGGGGCGGCTACGAGCAGTACTTC. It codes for CASSLRDWGGYEQYF.

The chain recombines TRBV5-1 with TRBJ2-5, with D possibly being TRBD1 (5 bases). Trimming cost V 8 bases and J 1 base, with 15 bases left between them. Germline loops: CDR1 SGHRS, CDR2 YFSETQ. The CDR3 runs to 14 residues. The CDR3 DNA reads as TGCGCCAGTCGAACTCAAGGGGCCCAAGAGACCCAGTACTTC. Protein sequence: CASRTQGAQETQYF. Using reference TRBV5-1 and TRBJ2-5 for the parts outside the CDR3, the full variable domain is KAGVTQTPRYLIKTRGQQVTLSCSPISGHRSVSWYQQTPGQGLQFLFEYFSETQRNKGNFPGRFSGRQFSNSRSEMNVSTLELGDSALYLCASRTQGAQETQYFGPGTRLLVL.

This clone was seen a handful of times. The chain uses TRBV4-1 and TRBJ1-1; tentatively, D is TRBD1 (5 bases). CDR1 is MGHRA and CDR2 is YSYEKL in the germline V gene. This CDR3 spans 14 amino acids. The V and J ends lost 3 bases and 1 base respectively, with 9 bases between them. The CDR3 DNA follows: TGCGCCAGCAGCCACTCGACAGCGAACACTGAAGCTTTCTTT. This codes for CASSHSTANTEAFF.

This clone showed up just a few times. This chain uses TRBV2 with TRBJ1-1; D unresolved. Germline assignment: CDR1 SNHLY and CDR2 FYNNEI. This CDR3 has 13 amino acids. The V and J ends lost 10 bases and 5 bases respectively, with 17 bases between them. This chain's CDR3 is CATTTWEFTEAFF. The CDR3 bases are TGTGCCACAACCACATGGGAGTTTACTGAAGCTTTCTTT.

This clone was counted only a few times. DNA for the CDR3: TGTGCCAGTAACATGGACAGGGGACTTAATCAGCCCCAGCATTTT. Protein product: CASNMDRGLNQPQHF. This sequence joins TRBV19 and TRBJ1-5; 9 positions agree with TRBD1. This CDR3 is built from 15 residues. Germline CDR1 reads LNHDA; CDR2 reads SQIVND (reference sequence). V lost 7 bases to trimming and J lost 4 bases; unmatched junction nucleotides: 8.

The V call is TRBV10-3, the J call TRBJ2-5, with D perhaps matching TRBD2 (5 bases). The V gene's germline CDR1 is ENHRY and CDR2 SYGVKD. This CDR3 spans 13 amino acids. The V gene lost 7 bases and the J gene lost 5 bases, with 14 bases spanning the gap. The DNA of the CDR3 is TGTGCCATCACCCACGACCGGAGGGAGACCCAGTACTTC. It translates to CAITHDRRETQYF.

In DNA, the CDR3 is TGCGCCAGCAGCTTGGCCGTCAGCGGGCACAGCACAGATACGCAGTATTTT. Translating it yields CASSLAVSGHSTDTQYF. V and J are TRBV5-1 and TRBJ2-3, with D perhaps matching TRBD2 (6 bases). Trimming pared 0 bases from V and 0 bases from J, leaving 14 bases between. The germline gives CDR1 SGHRS, CDR2 YFSETQ. There are 17 residues in the CDR3.

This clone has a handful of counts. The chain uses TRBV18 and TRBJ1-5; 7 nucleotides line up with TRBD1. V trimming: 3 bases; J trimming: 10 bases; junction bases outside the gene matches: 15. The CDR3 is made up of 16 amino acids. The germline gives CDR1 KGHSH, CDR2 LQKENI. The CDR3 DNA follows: TGTGCCAGCTCACCCCCGGGAGGGGGCGAGGGTATCCCCCAGCATTTT. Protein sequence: CASSPPGGGEGIPQHF.

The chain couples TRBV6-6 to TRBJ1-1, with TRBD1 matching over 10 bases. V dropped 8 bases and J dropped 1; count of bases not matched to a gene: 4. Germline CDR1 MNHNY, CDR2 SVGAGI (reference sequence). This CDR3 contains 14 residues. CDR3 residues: CASGGTGANTEAFF. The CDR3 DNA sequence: TGTGCCAGCGGTGGGACAGGGGCGAACACTGAAGCTTTCTTT.

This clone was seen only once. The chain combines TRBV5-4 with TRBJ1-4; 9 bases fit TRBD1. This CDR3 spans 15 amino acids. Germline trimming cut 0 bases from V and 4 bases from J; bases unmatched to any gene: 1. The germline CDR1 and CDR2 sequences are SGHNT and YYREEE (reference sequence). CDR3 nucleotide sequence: TGTGCCAGCAGCTTGGGGGGACAGGGTAATGAAAAACTGTTTTTT. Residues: CASSLGGQGNEKLFF.

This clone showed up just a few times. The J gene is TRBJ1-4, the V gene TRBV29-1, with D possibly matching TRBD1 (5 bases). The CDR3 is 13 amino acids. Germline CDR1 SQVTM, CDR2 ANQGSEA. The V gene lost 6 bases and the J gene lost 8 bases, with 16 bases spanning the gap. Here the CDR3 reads CSVSDGGNEKLFF. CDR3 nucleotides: TGCAGCGTGTCGGACGGGGGGAACGAAAAACTGTTTTTT.

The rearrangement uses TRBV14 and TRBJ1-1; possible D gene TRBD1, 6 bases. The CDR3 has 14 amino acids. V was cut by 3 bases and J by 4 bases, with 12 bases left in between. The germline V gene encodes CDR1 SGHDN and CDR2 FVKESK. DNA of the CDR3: TGTGCCAGCAGCCAGAATGGGGGCGGCACTGAAGCTTTCTTT. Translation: CASSQNGGGTEAFF.

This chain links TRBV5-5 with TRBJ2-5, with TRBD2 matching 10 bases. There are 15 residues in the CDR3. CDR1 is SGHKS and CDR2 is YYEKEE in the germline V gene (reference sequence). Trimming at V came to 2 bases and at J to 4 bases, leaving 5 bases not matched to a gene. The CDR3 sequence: CASSLRAGGGETQYF. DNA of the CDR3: TGTGCCAGCAGCTTAAGAGCGGGAGGGGGAGAGACCCAGTACTTC.

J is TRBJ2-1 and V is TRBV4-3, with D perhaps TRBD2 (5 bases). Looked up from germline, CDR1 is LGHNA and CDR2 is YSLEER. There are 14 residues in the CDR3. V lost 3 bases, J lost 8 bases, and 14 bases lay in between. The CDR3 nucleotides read TGCGCCAGCAGCCAGGGTACGGGGAAGTATGAGCAGTTCTTC. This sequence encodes CASSQGTGKYEQFF.

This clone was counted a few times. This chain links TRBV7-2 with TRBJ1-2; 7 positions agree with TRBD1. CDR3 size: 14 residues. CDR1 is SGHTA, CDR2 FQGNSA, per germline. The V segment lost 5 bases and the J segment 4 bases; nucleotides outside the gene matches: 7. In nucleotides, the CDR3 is TGTGCCAGCAGCCCGCAGGGGGGTGGCTATGGCTACACCTTC. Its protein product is CASSPQGGGYGYTF.

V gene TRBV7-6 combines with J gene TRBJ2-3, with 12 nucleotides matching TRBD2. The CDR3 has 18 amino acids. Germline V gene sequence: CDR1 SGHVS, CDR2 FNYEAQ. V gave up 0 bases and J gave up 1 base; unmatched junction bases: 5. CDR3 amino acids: CASSLASGTSGRTDTQYF. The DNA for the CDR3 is TGTGCCAGCAGCTTAGCTTCCGGGACTAGCGGGCGCACAGATACGCAGTATTTT.

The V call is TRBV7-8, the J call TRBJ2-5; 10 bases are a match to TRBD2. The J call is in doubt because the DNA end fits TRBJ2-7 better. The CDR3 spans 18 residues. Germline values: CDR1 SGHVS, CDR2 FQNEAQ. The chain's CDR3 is CASSLASGGTSGTYEQYF. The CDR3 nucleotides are TGTGCCAGCAGCTTAGCTTCGGGTGGAACTAGCGGGACCTACGAGCAGTACTTC.

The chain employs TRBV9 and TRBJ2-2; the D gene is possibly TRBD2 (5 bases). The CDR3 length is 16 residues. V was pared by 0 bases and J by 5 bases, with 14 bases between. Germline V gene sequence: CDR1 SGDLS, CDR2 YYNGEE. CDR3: CASSVVGGGLTGELFF. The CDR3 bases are TGTGCCAGCAGCGTAGTAGGTGGCGGACTTACCGGGGAGCTGTTTTTT.

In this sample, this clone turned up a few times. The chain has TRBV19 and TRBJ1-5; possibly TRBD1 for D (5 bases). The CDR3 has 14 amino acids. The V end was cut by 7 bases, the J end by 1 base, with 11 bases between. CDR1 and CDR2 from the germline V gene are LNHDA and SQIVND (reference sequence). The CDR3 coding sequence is TGTGCCAGTACGTGGACACAAAGCAATCAGCCCCAGCATTTT. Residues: CASTWTQSNQPQHF.

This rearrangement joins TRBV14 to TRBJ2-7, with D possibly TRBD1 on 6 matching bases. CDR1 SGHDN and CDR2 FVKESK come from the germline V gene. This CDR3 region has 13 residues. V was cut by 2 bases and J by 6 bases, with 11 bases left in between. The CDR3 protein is CASSQRPGAEQYF. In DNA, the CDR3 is TGTGCCAGCAGCCAACGACCAGGGGCCGAGCAGTACTTC. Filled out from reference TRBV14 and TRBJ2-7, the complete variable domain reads EAGVTQFPSHSVIEKGQTVTLRCDPISGHDNLYWYRRVMGKEIKFLLHFVKESKQDESGMPNNRFLAERTGGTYSTLKVQPAELEDSGVYFCASSQRPGAEQYFGPGTRLTVT.

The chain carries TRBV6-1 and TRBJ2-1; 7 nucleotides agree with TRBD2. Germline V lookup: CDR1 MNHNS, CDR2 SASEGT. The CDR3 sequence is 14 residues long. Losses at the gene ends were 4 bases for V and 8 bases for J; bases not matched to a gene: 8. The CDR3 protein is CASSAGGGSHEQFF. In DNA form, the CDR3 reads TGTGCCAGCAGTGCGGGCGGCGGGAGCCATGAGCAGTTCTTC.

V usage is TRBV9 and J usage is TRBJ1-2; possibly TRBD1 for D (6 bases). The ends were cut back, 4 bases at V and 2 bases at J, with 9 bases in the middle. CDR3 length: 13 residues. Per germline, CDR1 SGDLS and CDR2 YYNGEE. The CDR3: CASSKDRNYGYTF. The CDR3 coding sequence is TGTGCCAGCAGCAAAGACAGGAACTATGGCTACACCTTC.

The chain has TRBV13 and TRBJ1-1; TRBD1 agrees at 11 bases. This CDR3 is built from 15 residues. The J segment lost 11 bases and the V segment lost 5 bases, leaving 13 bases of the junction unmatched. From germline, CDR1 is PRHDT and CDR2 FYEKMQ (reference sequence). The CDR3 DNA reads TGTGCCAGCAGCGAGGGACAGGGGGTCCTTACTAGGGCTTTCTTT. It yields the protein CASSEGQGVLTRAFF.